This T cell receptor (beta chain) emerged from a study of blood T cell repertoires in COVID-19. The assay was immunoSEQ multiplex PCR, and TCRdb's table has in-frame clones only and misses some. The sample lists about 350,000 clones; approximately 89% were seen once. Germline V gene lookup returns CDR1 SEHNR and CDR2 FQNEAQ (reference sequence). The CDR3 sequence is 14 residues long. Trimming removed 7 bases at V and 1 base at J, with 12 bases between. The material sequenced was peripheral blood. The chain couples TRBV7-9 to TRBJ2-3, with a possible D match to TRBD2 (5 bases). The TCR comes from a woman aged 60-70 years with COVID-19, enrolled during active disease. This CDR3 reads CASTPWGGTDTQYF. In DNA form, the CDR3 reads TGTGCCAGCACCCCTTGGGGAGGCACAGATACGCAGTATTTT.